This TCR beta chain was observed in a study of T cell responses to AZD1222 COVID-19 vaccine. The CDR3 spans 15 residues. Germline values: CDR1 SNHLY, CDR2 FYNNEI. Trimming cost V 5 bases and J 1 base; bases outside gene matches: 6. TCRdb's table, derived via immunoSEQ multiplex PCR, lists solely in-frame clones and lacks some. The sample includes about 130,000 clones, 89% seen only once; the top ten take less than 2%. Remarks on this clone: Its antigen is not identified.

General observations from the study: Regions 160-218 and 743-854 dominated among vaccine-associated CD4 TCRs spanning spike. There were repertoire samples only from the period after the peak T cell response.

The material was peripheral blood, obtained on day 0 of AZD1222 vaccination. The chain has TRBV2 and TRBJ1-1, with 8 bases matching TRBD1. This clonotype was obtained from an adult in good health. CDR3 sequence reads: CASSLPGTGNTEAFF. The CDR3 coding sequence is TGTGCCAGCAGTCTCCCCGGGACAGGGAACACTGAAGCTTTCTTT. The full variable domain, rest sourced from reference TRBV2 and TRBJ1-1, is EPEVTQTPSHQVTQMGQEVILRCVPISNHLYFYWYRQILGQKVEFLVSFYNNEISEKSEIFDDQFSVERPDGSNFTLKIRSTKLEDSAMYFCASSLPGTGNTEAFFGQGTRLTVV.